One and the same sample provided the 16 T cell receptor beta chains below, sequenced in a study of beta chain features in type 1 diabetes (dated by TCRdb to the late 2010s). Library preparation was by the immunoSEQ multiplex PCR assay. The entire amount of isolated RNA was reverse transcribed using the High Capacity cDNA Reverse Transcription Kit, so the sequenced TCRB transcripts were expressed ones. The table comes from immuneACCESS by way of TCRdb, which keeps in-frame sequences with V and J called. Part of the clones is missing from these tables; in studies checked, under half for an unresolved V gene and the rest for unknown reasons. This sample gives fewer than 250,000 clones in total; about 10% of them show up just once. Less than 0.035% of the sample goes to the ten largest clones. Sequenced: naive CD4+ T cells from blood. This sample's cell subset or site label indicates: true naive CD4+ T cells. These receptor sequences come from a woman younger than 30 in good health.

The chain joins TRBV19 to TRBJ2-1, with 7 bases identical to TRBD2. Trimming at V came to 4 bases and at J to 5 bases, leaving 5 bases not matched to a gene. The germline V gene has CDR1 LNHDA and CDR2 SQIVND (reference sequence). This CDR3 contains 14 residues. CDR3 sequence: CASSRLAVDNEQFF. The DNA of the CDR3 is TGTGCCAGTAGTAGACTAGCCGTGGACAATGAGCAGTTCTTC.

This clone occurred a few times. V usage is TRBV5-4 and J usage is TRBJ2-5, with 8 bases matching TRBD2. J was trimmed by 5 bases and V by 4 bases; bases with no gene match: 7. Germline V gives CDR1 SGHNT, CDR2 YYREEE (reference sequence). The CDR3 is 14 amino acids. The CDR3 here is CASSPGTRSETQYF. The DNA of the CDR3 is TGTGCCAGCAGCCCAGGGACTAGGTCGGAGACCCAGTACTTC.

The genes are TRBV9 and TRBJ1-2, with 7 bases matching TRBD1. After removal of 4 bases from V and 7 bases from J, the junction contained 7 bases not matched to a gene. Germline loops: CDR1 SGDLS, CDR2 YYNGEE. The CDR3 has 13 amino acids. DNA of the CDR3: TGTGCCAGCAGCCCCCAGGGGGTGGGTGGCTACACCTTC. Translating it yields CASSPQGVGGYTF. Supplemented by reference TRBV9 and TRBJ1-2, the full variable domain reads DSGVTQTPKHLITATGQRVTLRCSPRSGDLSVYWYQQSLDQGLQFLIQYYNGEERAKGNILERFSAQQFPDLHSELNLSSLELGDSALYFCASSPQGVGGYTFGSGTRLTVV.

This chain joins TRBV4-1 and TRBJ1-1; 12 nucleotides agree with TRBD1. Germline CDR1 and CDR2: MGHRA and YSYEKL. The CDR3 spans 13 residues. V gave up 3 bases and J gave up 11 bases; unmatched junction bases: 4. The chain's CDR3 is CASSQGQGARAFF. The CDR3 DNA reads TGCGCCAGCAGCCAGGGACAGGGGGCGCGTGCTTTCTTT.

This clone was counted between two and nine times. The rearrangement uses TRBV7-2 and TRBJ1-6; TRBD1 might be the D (6 bases). CDR1 is SGHTA, CDR2 FQGNSA, per germline. This CDR3 is built from 15 residues. V was trimmed by 5 bases and J by 9 bases, leaving 17 bases between them. CDR3 loop: CASSPGAGEGSPLHF. In DNA form, the CDR3 reads TGTGCCAGCAGCCCAGGGGCGGGCGAGGGTTCACCCCTCCACTTT.

This chain joins TRBV5-8 and TRBJ2-7; D remains unclear. Germline assignment: CDR1 SGHTS and CDR2 YDEGEE. V was shortened by 1 base and J by 0 bases, with 11 bases between the two germline ends. This CDR3 has 15 amino acids. The CDR3 region is CASSLLGSSSYEQYF. The CDR3 nucleotides read TGTGCCAGCAGCTTGCTAGGATCCAGCTCCTACGAGCAGTACTTC.

The table lists this clone with many counts. The chain links TRBV7-9 to TRBJ2-4; tentative D call: TRBD1 (7 bases). CDR3 length: 15 amino acids. V dropped 3 bases and J dropped 1 base, with 10 bases sitting between them. Germline CDR1 SEHNR, CDR2 FQNEAQ (reference sequence). The CDR3 is CASSFSGGAKNIQYF. Written as DNA, the CDR3 is TGTGCCAGCAGCTTTTCAGGGGGGGCCAAAAACATTCAGTACTTC.

This chain uses TRBV5-4 with TRBJ2-5, with 16 bases that match TRBD2. J gave up 14 bases and V 0 bases, and 4 bases lay outside the gene matches. Germline lookup yields CDR1 SGHNT and CDR2 YYREEE (reference sequence). The CDR3 is made up of 14 amino acids. CDR3 sequence (DNA): TGTGCCAGCAGCTTGGAGGGACTAGCGGGAGGGAGTTACTTC. Amino acids: CASSLEGLAGGSYF. Complete variable domain (other parts from reference TRBV5-4 and TRBJ2-5): ETGVTQSPTHLIKTRGQQVTLRCSSQSGHNTVSWYQQALGQGPQFIFQYYREEENGRGNFPPRFSGLQFPNYSSELNVNALELDDSALYLCASSLEGLAGGSYFGPGTRLLVL.

The chain links TRBV5-4 to TRBJ1-1; 7 bases agree with TRBD1. The CDR3 is made up of 15 amino acids. Germline values: CDR1 SGHNT, CDR2 YYREEE (reference sequence). V was pared by 2 bases and J by 1 base, with 5 bases of the junction left unmatched. The CDR3: CASSFSRTGNTEAFF. The CDR3 DNA reads as TGTGCCAGCAGCTTTTCCAGGACAGGGAACACTGAAGCTTTCTTT.

The chain joins TRBV6-5 to TRBJ1-3; D is possibly TRBD1 (6 bases). Per the germline V gene, CDR1 is MNHEY and CDR2 is SVGAGI. This CDR3 spans 13 amino acids. V shed 4 bases and J shed 4 bases, with 8 bases lying between them. The CDR3 sequence: CASSSGQGNTIYF. Written as DNA, the CDR3 is TGTGCCAGCAGTTCCGGACAGGGAAACACCATATATTTT.

V and J are TRBV5-1 and TRBJ2-4; 8 bases match TRBD2. The CDR3 extends over 14 amino acids. J gave up 9 bases and V 5 bases, and 10 bases lay outside the gene matches. CDR1 is SGHRS, CDR2 YFSETQ, per germline. The CDR3 reads CASRSGLVFSIQYF. The CDR3 region has the DNA TGCGCCAGCAGATCGGGACTAGTTTTCAGCATTCAGTACTTC.

The V call is TRBV5-6, the J call TRBJ1-2; maybe TRBD1 (5 bases). The CDR3 has 16 amino acids. Germline V gene data show CDR1 as SGHDT and CDR2 as YYEEEE. The V end was cut by 3 bases, the J end by 5 bases, with 20 bases between. The CDR3, as DNA: TGTGCCAGCAGCTCCCCTCGGGGGAGGATAGGTTATGGCTACACCTTC. Translation: CASSSPRGRIGYGYTF.

This clone has only a few counts. For the CDR3, the DNA is TGTGCCAGCCGCTCCGGGCGCGGGATTACCAGTGAGCAGTTCTTC. Translated: CASRSGRGITSEQFF. The rearrangement uses TRBV7-6 and TRBJ2-1; possible D gene TRBD2, 6 bases. Looked up from germline, CDR1 is SGHVS and CDR2 is FNYEAQ. The CDR3 runs to 15 residues. Trimming shortened V by 8 bases and J by 9 bases, and 23 bases separated the two germline ends.

The chain carries TRBV7-8 and TRBJ2-1; TRBD2 matches at 10 bases. J was trimmed by 15 bases and V by 1 base; bases with no gene match: 12. The CDR3 contains 15 residues. Germline values: CDR1 SGHVS, CDR2 FQNEAQ. CDR3 protein: CASSLERASGSHRFF. In DNA form, the CDR3 reads TGTGCCAGCAGCTTAGAGCGCGCTAGCGGGAGCCACCGGTTCTTC.

DNA for the CDR3: TGTGCCAGCAGCTTGACAGACGGAAACACCATATATTTT. Amino acids: CASSLTDGNTIYF. V usage is TRBV7-3 and J usage is TRBJ1-3; perhaps TRBD1 as D (5 bases). CDR1 is SGHTA, CDR2 FQGTGA, per germline. Trimming stripped 3 bases from V and 4 bases from J, with 7 bases between. This CDR3 spans 13 amino acids.

This clone was seen only a few times. The chain combines TRBV11-3 with TRBJ2-7, with D possibly TRBD2 on 5 matching bases. CDR1 is SGHNT, CDR2 YENEEA, per germline. There are 12 residues in the CDR3. Trimming cost V 5 bases and J 5 bases, with 10 bases left between them. The CDR3 loop reads CASSLLGDEQYF. The DNA of the CDR3 is TGTGCCAGCAGCCTGCTCGGGGACGAGCAGTACTTC.